The 13 T cell receptor beta chains given below trace back to one sample, sequenced in a study of T cell responses to AZD1222 COVID-19 vaccine. The protocol was immunoSEQ multiplex PCR, while the TCRdb copy is restricted to in-frame clones and leaves out a portion. This repertoire shows 130,000 or so clones, about 91% found once; its top ten account for approximately 1.5%. This material consisted of peripheral blood, taken on day 0 of AZD1222 vaccination. All receptors come from an adult in good health.

This clone was counted between two and nine times. The chain couples TRBV7-9 to TRBJ2-2, with TRBD1 matching over 7 bases. CDR1 is SEHNR, CDR2 FQNEAQ, per germline (reference sequence). The CDR3 is 15 residues long. Trimming removed 4 bases from V and 5 bases from J; junction bases left unmatched: 7. The CDR3 bases are TGTGCCAGCAGCTCCCGACAGGGACGGACCGGGGAGCTGTTTTTT. Translated, it gives CASSSRQGRTGELFF. The full variable domain, completed using reference TRBV7-9 and TRBJ2-2, is DTGVSQNPRHKITKRGQNVTFRCDPISEHNRLYWYRQTLGQGPEFLTYFQNEAQLEKSRLLSDRFSAERPKGSFSTLEIQRTEQGDSAMYLCASSSRQGRTGELFFGEGSRLTVL.

This chain uses TRBV4-3 with TRBJ1-2; a weak D match, TRBD1 (6 bases). The V gene's germline CDR1 is LGHNA and CDR2 YSLEER. CDR3 length: 16 residues. V lost 0 bases to trimming and J lost 1 base, with 12 bases between them. DNA of the CDR3: TGCGCCAGCAGCCAAGAATCGGGAGGGGGTAACTATGGCTACACCTTC. It is translated as CASSQESGGGNYGYTF.

This chain joins TRBV6-6 and TRBJ1-5; 7 bases are a match to TRBD1. Trimming removed 2 bases from V and 7 bases from J; junction bases left unmatched: 5. Germline V gene data show CDR1 as MNHNY and CDR2 as SVGAGI (reference sequence). The CDR3 is 14 residues long. CDR3 nucleotide sequence: TGTGCCAGCAGTTACCCACAGGGGTCCCAGCCCCAGCATTTT. It is translated as CASSYPQGSQPQHF.

CDR3 in amino acids: CAWSVGQGGHEQYV. Here the CDR3 DNA reads TGTGCCTGGAGTGTAGGGCAGGGAGGACACGAGCAGTACGTC. The chain couples TRBV30 to TRBJ2-7; D possibly corresponds to TRBD2 (6 bases). The CDR3 runs to 14 residues. Germline V gene lookup returns CDR1 GTSNPN and CDR2 SVGIG (reference sequence). Trimming took off 0 bases at V and 5 bases at J, with 14 bases between the two ends.

The gene calls are TRBV29-1 and TRBJ1-2; D gene uncertain. V was trimmed by 7 bases and J by 8 bases, leaving 14 bases between them. The CDR3 runs 11 residues. Germline-derived CDR1 and CDR2 are SQVTM and ANQGSEA. CDR3 bases: TGCAGCGGCAACGGGGTTGGGGGCTACACCTTC. Amino acids: CSGNGVGGYTF. The whole variable domain, filled in from reference TRBV29-1 and TRBJ1-2, reads SAVISQKPSRDICQRGTSLTIQCQVDSQVTMMFWYRQQPGQSLTLIATANQGSEATYESGFVIDKFPISRPNLTFSTLTVSNMSPEDSSIYLCSGNGVGGYTFGSGTRLTVV.

The J gene is TRBJ2-1, the V gene TRBV24-1; 12 bases fit TRBD2. J lost 7 bases, V lost 4 bases, and 10 bases had no gene match. The germline gives CDR1 KGHDR, CDR2 SFDVKD. CDR3 size: 17 residues. In DNA, the CDR3 is TGTGCCACCAGTGACCAATCTAGCGGGAGGGCCACAAATGAGCAGTTCTTC. It encodes CATSDQSSGRATNEQFF.

The rearrangement links TRBV6-1 to TRBJ1-3, with D unresolved. Looked up from germline, CDR1 is MNHNS and CDR2 is SASEGT. Trimming stripped 0 bases from V and 4 bases from J, with 1 base between. The CDR3 is made up of 12 amino acids. CDR3 coding DNA: TGTGCCAGCAGTGAAGCCGGAAACACCATATATTTT. Protein sequence: CASSEAGNTIYF.

V gene TRBV23-1 combines with J gene TRBJ1-6; no firm D call. TRBV23-1 falls under the ORF class, with uncertain function. This CDR3 is 15 amino acids long. The ends were cut back, 4 bases at V and 7 bases at J, with 14 bases in the middle. The CDR3 DNA follows: TGCGCCAGCAGTCCCGGCTATGAGGGCAATTCACCCCTCCACTTT. This codes for CASSPGYEGNSPLHF.

V is TRBV9 and J is TRBJ2-5; 11 bases match TRBD2. In germline, CDR1 is SGDLS, CDR2 YYNGEE. This CDR3 contains 13 residues. The V segment lost 4 bases and the J segment 5 bases; nucleotides outside the gene matches: 1. The CDR3 protein is CASSPSGRETQYF. The CDR3 nucleotides read TGTGCCAGCAGCCCTAGCGGGAGGGAGACCCAGTACTTC.

The chain carries TRBV7-3 and TRBJ2-2; maybe TRBD1 (8 bases). CDR3 length: 15 residues. Trimming left V 5 bases short and J 5 bases short, with 15 bases between. Looked up from germline, CDR1 is SGHTA and CDR2 is FQGTGA. CDR3 sequence: CASSTTGEGTGELFF. CDR3 nucleotide sequence: TGTGCCAGCAGCACGACAGGGGAGGGGACCGGGGAGCTGTTTTTT.

The genes are TRBV11-2 and TRBJ1-1; no firm D call. Germline CDR1 reads SGHAT; CDR2 reads FQNNGV. This CDR3 has 13 amino acids. V was clipped by 3 bases and J by 3 bases, with 8 bases between them. CDR3 in amino acids: CASSFKRDTEAFF. In nucleotides, the CDR3 is TGTGCCAGCAGCTTTAAGAGGGACACTGAAGCTTTCTTT.

The chain combines TRBV7-9 with TRBJ1-6, with 7 bases aligning to TRBD1. Germline CDR1 SEHNR, CDR2 FQNEAQ (reference sequence). V lost 3 bases, J lost 13 bases, and 3 bases stayed unmatched. The CDR3 totals 12 residues. The CDR3 loop reads CASSLQGGPLHF. In nucleotides, the CDR3 is TGTGCCAGCAGCTTGCAGGGGGGGCCCCTCCACTTT.

This chain joins TRBV3-1 (or the pseudogene TRBV3-2) and TRBJ1-4; TRBD1 is a possible D gene (5 bases). Germline CDR1 and CDR2: LGHDT and YNNKEL (reference sequence). This CDR3 comprises 15 residues. The V end lost 4 bases, the J end lost 4 bases, and 13 bases lay between the germline ends. The CDR3 DNA reads TGTGCCAGCAGCCCTCCGGGACGGAGTAATGAAAAACTGTTTTTT. This sequence encodes CASSPPGRSNEKLFF.